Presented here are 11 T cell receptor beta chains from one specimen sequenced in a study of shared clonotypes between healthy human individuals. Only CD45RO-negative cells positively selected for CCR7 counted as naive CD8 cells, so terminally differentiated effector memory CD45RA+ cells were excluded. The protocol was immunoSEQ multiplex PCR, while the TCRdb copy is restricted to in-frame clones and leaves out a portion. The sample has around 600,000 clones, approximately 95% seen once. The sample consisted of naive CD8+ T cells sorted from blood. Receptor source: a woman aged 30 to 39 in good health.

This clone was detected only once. The CDR3: CSVEWELQETQYF. The CDR3 DNA sequence: TGCAGCGTTGAATGGGAGCTCCAAGAGACCCAGTACTTC. V is TRBV29-1 and J is TRBJ2-5; D possibly corresponds to TRBD2 (5 bases). The CDR3 has 13 amino acids. V lost 2 bases, J lost 1 base, and 8 bases lay in between. The germline CDR1 and CDR2 sequences are SQVTM and ANQGSEA.

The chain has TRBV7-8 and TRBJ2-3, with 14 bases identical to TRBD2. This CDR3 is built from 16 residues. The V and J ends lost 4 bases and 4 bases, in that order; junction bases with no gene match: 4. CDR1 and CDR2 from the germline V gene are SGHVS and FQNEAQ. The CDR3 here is CASSYRTSGRSDTQYF. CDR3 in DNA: TGTGCCAGCAGCTATCGGACTAGCGGGAGGTCAGATACGCAGTATTTT.

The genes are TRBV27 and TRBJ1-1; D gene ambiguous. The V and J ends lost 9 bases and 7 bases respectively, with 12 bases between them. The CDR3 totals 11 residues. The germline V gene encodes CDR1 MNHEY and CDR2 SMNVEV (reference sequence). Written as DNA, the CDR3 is TGTGCCAGTTGGGAGGGCAGTGAAGCTTTCTTT. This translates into CASWEGSEAFF.

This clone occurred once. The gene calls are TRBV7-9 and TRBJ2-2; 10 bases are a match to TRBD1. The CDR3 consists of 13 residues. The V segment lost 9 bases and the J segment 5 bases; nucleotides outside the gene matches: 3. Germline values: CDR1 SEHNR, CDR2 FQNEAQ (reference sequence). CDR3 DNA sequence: TGTGCCAGTGGGACAGGGGTGACCGGGGAGCTGTTTTTT. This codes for CASGTGVTGELFF.

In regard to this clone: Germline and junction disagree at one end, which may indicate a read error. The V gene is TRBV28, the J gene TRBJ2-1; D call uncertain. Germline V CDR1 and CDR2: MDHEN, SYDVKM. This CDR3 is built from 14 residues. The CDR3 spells CASSLLRVYDEQFF. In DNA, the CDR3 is TGTGCCAGCAGTTTATTAAGAGTCTACGATGAGCAGTTCTTC.

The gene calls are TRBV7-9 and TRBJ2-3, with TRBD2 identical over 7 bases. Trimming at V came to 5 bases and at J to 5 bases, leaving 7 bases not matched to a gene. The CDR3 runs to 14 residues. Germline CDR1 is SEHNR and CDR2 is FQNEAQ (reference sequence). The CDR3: CASSHRDYRDTQYF. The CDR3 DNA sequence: TGTGCCAGCAGCCACCGGGACTACCGAGATACGCAGTATTTT.

The chain's CDR3 is CASSPPRGLAASTDTQYF. In DNA form, the CDR3 reads TGTGCCAGCAGCCCTCCCCGGGGACTAGCAGCTAGCACAGATACGCAGTATTTT. The genes are TRBV11-2 and TRBJ2-3; TRBD2 matches at 9 bases. The trim removed 5 bases at V and 0 bases at J, leaving 12 bases unmatched. Germline V gene data show CDR1 as SGHAT and CDR2 as FQNNGV. The CDR3 is 18 amino acids.

Here the CDR3 DNA reads TGTGCCAGCAGTTTCATCGCAGCGCCTAACACTGAAGCTTTCTTT. Translation: CASSFIAAPNTEAFF. The V gene is TRBV27, the J gene TRBJ1-1; no clear D gene. Germline CDR1 and CDR2: MNHEY and SMNVEV (reference sequence). V lost 3 bases, J lost 2 bases, and 13 bases lay in between. CDR3 length equals 15 residues.

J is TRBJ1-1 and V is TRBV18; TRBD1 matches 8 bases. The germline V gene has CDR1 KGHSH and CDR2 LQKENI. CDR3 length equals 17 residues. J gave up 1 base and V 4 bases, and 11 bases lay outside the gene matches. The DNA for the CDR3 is TGTGCCAGCTCACTCGGACAGGGAGGGTATACGAACACTGAAGCTTTCTTT. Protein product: CASSLGQGGYTNTEAFF.

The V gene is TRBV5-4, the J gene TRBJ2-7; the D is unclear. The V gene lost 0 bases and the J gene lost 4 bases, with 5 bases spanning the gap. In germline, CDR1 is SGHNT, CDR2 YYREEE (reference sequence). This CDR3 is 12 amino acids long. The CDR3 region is CASSLVPYEQYF. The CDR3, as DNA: TGTGCCAGCAGCTTGGTTCCTTACGAGCAGTACTTC. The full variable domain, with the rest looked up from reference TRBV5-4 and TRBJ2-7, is ETGVTQSPTHLIKTRGQQVTLRCSSQSGHNTVSWYQQALGQGPQFIFQYYREEENGRGNFPPRFSGLQFPNYSSELNVNALELDDSALYLCASSLVPYEQYFGPGTRLTVT.

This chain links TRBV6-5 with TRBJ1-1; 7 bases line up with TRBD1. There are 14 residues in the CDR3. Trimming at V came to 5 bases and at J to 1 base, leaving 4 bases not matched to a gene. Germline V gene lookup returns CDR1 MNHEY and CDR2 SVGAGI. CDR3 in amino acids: CASSTRDRNTEAFF. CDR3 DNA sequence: TGTGCCAGCAGTACGCGGGACAGGAACACTGAAGCTTTCTTT.